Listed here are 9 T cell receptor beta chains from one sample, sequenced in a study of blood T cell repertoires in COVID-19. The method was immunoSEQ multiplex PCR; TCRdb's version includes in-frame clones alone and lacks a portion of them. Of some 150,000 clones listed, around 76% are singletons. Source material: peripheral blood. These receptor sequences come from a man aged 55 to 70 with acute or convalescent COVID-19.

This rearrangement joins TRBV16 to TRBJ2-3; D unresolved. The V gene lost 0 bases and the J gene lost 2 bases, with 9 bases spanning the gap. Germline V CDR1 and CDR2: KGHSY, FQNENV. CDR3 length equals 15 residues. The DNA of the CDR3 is TGTGCCAGCAGCCAATCATCGATAGTCACAGATACGCAGTATTTT. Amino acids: CASSQSSIVTDTQYF. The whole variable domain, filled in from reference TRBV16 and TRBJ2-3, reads GEEVAQTPKHLVRGEGQKAKLYCAPIKGHSYVFWYQQVLKNEFKFLISFQNENVFDETGMPKERFSAKCLPNSPCSLEIQATKLEDSAVYFCASSQSSIVTDTQYFGPGTRLTVL.

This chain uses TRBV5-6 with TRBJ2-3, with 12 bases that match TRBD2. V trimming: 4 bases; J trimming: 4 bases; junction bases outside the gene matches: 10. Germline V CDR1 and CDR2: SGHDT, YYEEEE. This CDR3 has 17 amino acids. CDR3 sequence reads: CASSVLAGGPGADTQYF. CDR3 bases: TGTGCCAGCAGCGTCCTAGCGGGAGGGCCGGGGGCAGATACGCAGTATTTT.

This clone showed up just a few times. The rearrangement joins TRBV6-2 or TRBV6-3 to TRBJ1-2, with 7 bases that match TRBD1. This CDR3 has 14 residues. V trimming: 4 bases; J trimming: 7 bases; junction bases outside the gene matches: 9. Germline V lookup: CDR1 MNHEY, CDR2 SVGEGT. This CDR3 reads CASSSGQFSGGYTF. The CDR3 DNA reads TGTGCCAGCAGTTCGGGACAGTTTTCGGGTGGCTACACCTTC.

The CDR3 region has the DNA TGTGCCAGTAGTATAGATCTCTTGCCGGGGGAAATTTCTCGGCCCCAGCATTTT. It specifies CASSIDLLPGEISRPQHF. The chain recombines TRBV19 with TRBJ1-5; a possible D gene is TRBD1 (5 bases). The germline CDR1 and CDR2 sequences are LNHDA and SQIVND (reference sequence). CDR3 length: 18 residues. Trimming removed 0 bases from V and 9 bases from J, with 24 bases in between.

The CDR3 is CASSIGQGNYEQYF. As DNA, the CDR3 is TGTGCCAGCAGTATTGGACAGGGTAACTACGAGCAGTACTTC. The chain combines TRBV25-1 with TRBJ2-7, with 8 bases aligning to TRBD1. V lost 5 bases, J lost 3 bases, and 6 bases stayed unmatched. The CDR3 is made up of 14 amino acids. CDR1 and CDR2 from the germline V gene are MGHDK and SYGVNS.

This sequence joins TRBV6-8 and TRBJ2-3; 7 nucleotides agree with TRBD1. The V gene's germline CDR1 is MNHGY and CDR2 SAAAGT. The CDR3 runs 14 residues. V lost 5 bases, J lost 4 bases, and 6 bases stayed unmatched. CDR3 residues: CASSNQGQSDTQYF. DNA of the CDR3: TGTGCCAGCAGTAACCAGGGACAGTCAGATACGCAGTATTTT.

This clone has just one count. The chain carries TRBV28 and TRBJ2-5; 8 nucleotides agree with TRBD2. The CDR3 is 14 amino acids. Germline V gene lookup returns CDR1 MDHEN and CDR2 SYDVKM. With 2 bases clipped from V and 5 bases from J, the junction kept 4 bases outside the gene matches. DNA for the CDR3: TGTGCCAGCAGTTTAGCGGGAGGATTCGAGACCCAGTACTTC. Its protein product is CASSLAGGFETQYF.

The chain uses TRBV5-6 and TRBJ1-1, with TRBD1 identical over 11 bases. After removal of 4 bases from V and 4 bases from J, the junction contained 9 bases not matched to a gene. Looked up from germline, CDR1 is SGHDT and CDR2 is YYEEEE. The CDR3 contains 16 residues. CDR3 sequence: CASSRDRGVVGTEAFF. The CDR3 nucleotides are TGTGCCAGCAGCCGGGACAGGGGGGTGGTGGGCACTGAAGCTTTCTTT.

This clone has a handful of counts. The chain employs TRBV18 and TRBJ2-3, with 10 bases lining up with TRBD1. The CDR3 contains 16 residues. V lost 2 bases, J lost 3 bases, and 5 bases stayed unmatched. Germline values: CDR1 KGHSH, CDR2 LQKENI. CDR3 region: CASSPRQGARTDTQYF. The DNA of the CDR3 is TGTGCCAGCTCACCAAGACAGGGGGCGCGGACAGATACGCAGTATTTT.